One and the same sample provided the 19 T cell receptor beta chains below, sequenced in a study of graft-versus-host responses after intestinal transplantation. Graft-derived tissue was subjected to processing to liberate intraepithelial and lamina propria lymphocytes. Sequenced by immunoSEQ multiplex PCR; TCRdb stores in-frame clones only, minus some. The sample consists of tens of thousands of clones, around nine tenths of them appearing once. The material sequenced was ileum tissue, taken 350 to 400 days after transplant. The receptors were sampled from a human patient who received an intestinal transplant, so some T cells may come from the graft donor.

Only a few counts were recorded for this clone. This chain joins TRBV2 and TRBJ2-7, with 10 bases that match TRBD2. Looked up from germline, CDR1 is SNHLY and CDR2 is FYNNEI. This CDR3 region has 15 residues. V shed 6 bases, J shed 5 bases, and the junction held 10 bases outside the gene matches. The chain's CDR3 is CASRLLAGARNEQYF. CDR3 nucleotides: TGTGCCAGCAGACTTCTAGCGGGAGCGAGAAACGAGCAGTACTTC. Full variable domain (missing parts from reference TRBV2 and TRBJ2-7): EPEVTQTPSHQVTQMGQEVILRCVPISNHLYFYWYRQILGQKVEFLVSFYNNEISEKSEIFDDQFSVERPDGSNFTLKIRSTKLEDSAMYFCASRLLAGARNEQYFGPGTRLTVT.

This chain joins TRBV7-9 and TRBJ2-3; D gene ambiguous. The CDR3 is 15 amino acids. V lost 5 bases to trimming and J lost 0 bases, with 12 bases between them. Per germline, CDR1 SEHNR and CDR2 FQNEAQ (reference sequence). CDR3 DNA: TGTGCCAGCAGCGTGAACAGAGATAGCACAGATACGCAGTATTTT. It encodes CASSVNRDSTDTQYF.

The J gene is TRBJ1-2, the V gene TRBV5-4; perhaps TRBD1 as D (6 bases). V gave up 5 bases and J gave up 4 bases, with 12 bases separating them. Germline V gene data show CDR1 as SGHNT and CDR2 as YYREEE (reference sequence). The length of the CDR3 is 13 residues. The CDR3 bases are TGTGCCAGCAGATGGGGGGCGAGCTATGGCTACACCTTC. Translated, it gives CASRWGASYGYTF.

The V and J genes are TRBV7-3 and TRBJ2-7, with D perhaps matching TRBD2 (5 bases). CDR3 length: 16 amino acids. Trimming took off 3 bases at V and 1 base at J, with 16 bases between the two ends. Germline assignment: CDR1 SGHTA and CDR2 FQGTGA. The CDR3 bases are TGTGCCAGCAGCTTCCGCGGGTCCTACGTATCCTACGAGCAGTACTTC. Residues: CASSFRGSYVSYEQYF.

This clone was seen just once. This chain links TRBV4-1 with TRBJ1-2, with a tentative D call TRBD1 (6 bases). CDR3 length equals 16 residues. The germline gives CDR1 MGHRA, CDR2 YSYEKL. With 4 bases removed from V and 3 bases from J, the gap between germline ends came to 18 bases. CDR3 sequence (DNA): TGCGCCAGCAGCCCCTTAATGGGGGGCGTCGACTATGGCTACACCTTC. Translated, it gives CASSPLMGGVDYGYTF.

The V gene is TRBV2, the J gene TRBJ2-7; tentative D call: TRBD2 (6 bases). The CDR3 sequence is 17 residues long. CDR1 and CDR2 (germline): SNHLY, FYNNEI. V was pared by 0 bases and J by 6 bases, with 21 bases between. The CDR3 nucleotides are TGTGCCAGCAGTGAAGCGCTTCAGATGGCGAGAGCGGGCGAGCAGTACTTC. It codes for CASSEALQMARAGEQYF. Filled out from reference TRBV2 and TRBJ2-7, the complete variable domain reads EPEVTQTPSHQVTQMGQEVILRCVPISNHLYFYWYRQILGQKVEFLVSFYNNEISEKSEIFDDQFSVERPDGSNFTLKIRSTKLEDSAMYFCASSEALQMARAGEQYFGPGTRLTVT.

The gene calls are TRBV28 and TRBJ2-7, with 8 bases fitting TRBD1. CDR1 MDHEN and CDR2 SYDVKM come from the germline V gene. The CDR3 is made up of 15 amino acids. The ends lost 4 bases at V and 3 bases at J; junction bases unmatched: 8. The CDR3 nucleotides are TGTGCCAGCAGTTCGACAGGGGCCTTGTACTACGAGCAGTACTTC. This codes for CASSSTGALYYEQYF.

The chain carries TRBV6-1 and TRBJ1-1; perhaps TRBD1 as D (5 bases). V was shortened by 3 bases and J by 10 bases, with 15 bases between the two germline ends. The CDR3 covers 13 residues. Germline loops: CDR1 MNHNS, CDR2 SASEGT. The CDR3 loop is CASSELEGLGAFF. In DNA form, the CDR3 reads TGTGCCAGCAGTGAGTTGGAGGGGCTTGGAGCTTTCTTT.

The chain is built from TRBV4-1 and TRBJ1-2; possible D gene TRBD1, 5 bases. The CDR3 has 14 residues. Trimming left V 2 bases short and J 4 bases short, with 11 bases between. CDR1 and CDR2 (germline): MGHRA, YSYEKL. CDR3 coding DNA: TGCGCCAGCAGCCAAATGCCCGGGGCCTATGGCTACACCTTC. Translation gives CASSQMPGAYGYTF.

This chain uses TRBV10-3 with TRBJ2-7; D gene uncertain. This CDR3 has 12 amino acids. CDR1 ENHRY and CDR2 SYGVKD come from the germline V gene. Between the trimmed V and J ends, which lost 6 bases and 3 bases, there was a span of 9 bases. The CDR3 protein is CAISDPYYEQYF. The CDR3, as DNA: TGTGCCATCAGCGATCCGTACTACGAGCAGTACTTC.

V is TRBV6-5 and J is TRBJ2-5; possibly TRBD1 for D (6 bases). CDR1 and CDR2 (germline): MNHEY, SVGAGI. The V and J ends lost 3 bases and 3 bases respectively, with 14 bases between them. The CDR3 contains 15 residues. The CDR3 reads CASSYMAGAKETQYF. DNA of the CDR3: TGTGCCAGCAGTTATATGGCAGGGGCGAAAGAGACCCAGTACTTC.

This clone has more than one count but fewer than ten. This chain joins TRBV11-2 and TRBJ2-1; no clear D. V lost 5 bases to trimming and J lost 9 bases, with 14 bases between them. The length of the CDR3 is 13 residues. Germline values: CDR1 SGHAT, CDR2 FQNNGV. CDR3: CASSPSTAAEQFF. CDR3 nucleotide sequence: TGTGCCAGCAGCCCTTCCACGGCGGCTGAGCAGTTCTTC.

The rearrangement joins TRBV2 to TRBJ2-1, with 7 bases identical to TRBD2. The CDR3 is made up of 16 amino acids. J was trimmed by 7 bases and V by 2 bases; bases with no gene match: 11. Germline-derived CDR1 and CDR2 are SNHLY and FYNNEI. The CDR3 DNA reads as TGTGCCAGCAGTGAAACGGCGGGAGCCTTTACAAATGAGCAGTTCTTC. Translation gives CASSETAGAFTNEQFF.

A few counts support this clone. The genes are TRBV6-6 and TRBJ2-7; TRBD1 is a possible D gene (6 bases). V dropped 4 bases and J dropped 3 bases, with 13 bases sitting between them. CDR1 and CDR2 from the germline V gene are MNHNY and SVGAGI (reference sequence). This CDR3 region has 14 residues. The CDR3 coding sequence is TGTGCCAGCAGTTCGTCGGTAGGGGGCTACGAGCAGTACTTC. Translating gives CASSSSVGGYEQYF.

V gene TRBV5-6 combines with J gene TRBJ1-5, with D tentatively TRBD1 (6 bases). CDR1 SGHDT and CDR2 YYEEEE come from the germline V gene. The CDR3 covers 16 residues. V was pared by 0 bases and J by 6 bases, with 16 bases between. The CDR3 here is CASSLGPGAGGQPQHF. The CDR3, as DNA: TGTGCCAGCAGCTTGGGGCCAGGGGCGGGAGGTCAGCCCCAGCATTTT.

CDR3 coding DNA: TGTGCCAGCAGCGTATACTCTAGCACAGATACGCAGTATTTT. Protein: CASSVYSSTDTQYF. This chain connects TRBV9 to TRBJ2-3; no clear D. V lost 1 base and J 0 bases, leaving 6 bases between the germline ends. The CDR3 has 14 amino acids. Germline CDR1 SGDLS, CDR2 YYNGEE.

The genes are TRBV6-5 and TRBJ2-4, with D uncertain. Between the trimmed V and J ends, which lost 0 bases and 9 bases, there was a span of 9 bases. The CDR3 is made up of 13 amino acids. CDR1 and CDR2 (germline): MNHEY, SVGAGI. The CDR3 loop reads CASSYSSRCIQYF. CDR3 DNA sequence: TGTGCCAGCAGTTACTCGTCACGGTGCATTCAGTACTTC.

This clone is a singleton in its sample. This rearrangement joins TRBV5-6 to TRBJ1-1; no definite D call. V was trimmed by 3 bases and J by 4 bases, leaving 19 bases between them. Germline-derived CDR1 and CDR2 are SGHDT and YYEEEE. The length of the CDR3 is 16 residues. The CDR3 DNA reads as TGTGCCAGCAGCTCGGGGATTTACGAGATGAGCACTGAAGCTTTCTTT. Translation: CASSSGIYEMSTEAFF.

This chain joins TRBV12-5 and TRBJ1-4; TRBD1 matches 9 bases. J was trimmed by 7 bases and V by 4 bases; bases with no gene match: 10. This CDR3 contains 16 residues. Germline V gives CDR1 LGHNT, CDR2 FRNRAP. The CDR3 DNA reads TGTGCTAGTGGTTCGGACAGGGGAAGAGGGGGTGAAAAACTGTTTTTT. It specifies CASGSDRGRGGEKLFF.